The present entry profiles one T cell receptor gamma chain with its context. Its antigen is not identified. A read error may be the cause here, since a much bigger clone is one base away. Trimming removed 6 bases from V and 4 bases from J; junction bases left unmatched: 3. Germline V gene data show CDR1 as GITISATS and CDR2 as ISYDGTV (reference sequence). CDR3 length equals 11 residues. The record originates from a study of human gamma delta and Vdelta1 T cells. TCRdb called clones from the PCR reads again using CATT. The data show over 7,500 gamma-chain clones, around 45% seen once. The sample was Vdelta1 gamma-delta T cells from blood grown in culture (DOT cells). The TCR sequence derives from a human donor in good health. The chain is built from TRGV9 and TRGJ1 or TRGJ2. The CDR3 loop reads CALWKYYKKLF. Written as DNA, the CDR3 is TGTGCCTTGTGGAAGTATTATAAGAAACTCTTT.